This T cell receptor beta chain was captured in a study of metastatic and nonmetastatic thyroid tumors. Study context: Malignant and benign thyroid patients had repertoires compared in peripheral blood and tumor or nodule tissue.

Worth noting for this clone: The antigen is unknown.

No patient received treatment before thyroid surgery. The authors' processing: Built for papillary thyroid cancer, a distant-metastasis classifier drew on CDR3 differences across clinicopathological groups. TCRdb re-processed the PCR reads through MiXCR. TCRdb's processing, not the authors' own work, is the source of the V and J calls. The sample has about 92,000 clones; approximately 15% are singletons. Study findings and constraints: It was reported that TCR beta diversity was significantly higher in malignant thyroid tumors than benign nodules, in blood and tumor.

The TCR was taken from a female donor with papillary thyroid cancer or a benign thyroid nodule (not recorded which). Some clones in this sample may be carry-over from other donors' samples. The material sequenced was blood.

The CDR3 DNA reads TGTGCCAGCAGCTCGACAGGGCCTCGGGACTATGGCTACACCTTC. Amino acid sequence: CASSSTGPRDYGYTF. V and J are TRBV3-1 and TRBJ1-2, with TRBD1 identical over 7 bases. Germline CDR1 and CDR2: LGHDT and YNNKEL (reference sequence). This CDR3 is 15 amino acids long. V trimming: 5 bases; J trimming: 3 bases; junction bases outside the gene matches: 9.